This T cell receptor beta chain came from a study of OX40 agonist ivuxolimab in advanced cancers. Study-wide context: The diagnoses of dose-escalation patients were hepatocellular carcinoma, melanoma, renal cell or head and neck cancer. Mean age approximately 59 years, range 23 to 79; 82.7% male. General study points: The study observed clonal expansion of CD4+ and CD8+ blood T cells by week 6 at 0.1 to 3.0 mg/kg.

The method was immunoSEQ multiplex PCR; TCRdb's version includes in-frame clones alone and lacks a portion of them. The sample yields about 36,000 clones, about 77% seen once. CDR1 MNHEY and CDR2 SMNVEV come from the germline V gene (reference sequence). V was shortened by 6 bases and J by 5 bases, with 13 bases between the two germline ends. This CDR3 comprises 13 residues. Points on this clone: What it binds is unknown.

The sequencing here drew on CD4+ or CD8+ T cells sorted from blood, taken in a trial of the OX40 agonist ivuxolimab. This chain uses TRBV27 with TRBJ2-5, with D perhaps matching TRBD1 or TRBD2 (7 bases each). The TCR sequence derives from an adult with an advanced solid tumor such as melanoma, head and neck, liver or kidney cancer. The CDR3 reads CASRLRGGETQYF. For the CDR3, the DNA is TGTGCCAGCAGGCTCAGGGGGGGGGAGACCCAGTACTTC.